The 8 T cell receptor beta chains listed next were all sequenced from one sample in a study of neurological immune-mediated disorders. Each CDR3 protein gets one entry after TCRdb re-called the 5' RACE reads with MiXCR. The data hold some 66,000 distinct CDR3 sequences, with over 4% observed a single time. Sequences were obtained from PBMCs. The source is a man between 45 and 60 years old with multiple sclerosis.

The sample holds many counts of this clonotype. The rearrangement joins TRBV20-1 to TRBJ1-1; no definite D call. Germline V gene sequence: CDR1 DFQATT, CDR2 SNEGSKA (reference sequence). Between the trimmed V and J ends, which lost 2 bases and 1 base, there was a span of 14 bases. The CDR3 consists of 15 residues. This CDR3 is CSARSSSPQNTEAFF. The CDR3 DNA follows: TGCAGTGCTAGATCCTCATCCCCCCAGAACACTGAAGCTTTCTTT.

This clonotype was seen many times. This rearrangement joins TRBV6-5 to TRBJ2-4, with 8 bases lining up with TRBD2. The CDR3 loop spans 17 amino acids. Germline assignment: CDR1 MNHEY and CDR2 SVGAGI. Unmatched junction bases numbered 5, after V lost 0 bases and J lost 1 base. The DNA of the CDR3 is TGTGCCAGCAGTTACTCATCGGGAGGGTCGGCCAAAAACATTCAGTACTTC. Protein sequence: CASSYSSGGSAKNIQYF.

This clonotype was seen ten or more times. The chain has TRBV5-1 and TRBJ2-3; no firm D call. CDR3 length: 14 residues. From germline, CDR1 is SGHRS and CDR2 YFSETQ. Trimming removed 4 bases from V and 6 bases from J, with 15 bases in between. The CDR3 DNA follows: TGCGCCAGCAGCATGGACGCTCCGACTGATACGCAGTATTTT. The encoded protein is CASSMDAPTDTQYF.

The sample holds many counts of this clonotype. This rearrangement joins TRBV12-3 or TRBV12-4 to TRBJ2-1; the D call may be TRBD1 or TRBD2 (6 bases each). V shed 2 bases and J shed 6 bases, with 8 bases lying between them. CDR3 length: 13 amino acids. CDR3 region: CASSLRGANEQFF. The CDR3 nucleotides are TGTGCCAGCAGTTTAAGGGGGGCCAATGAGCAGTTCTTC.

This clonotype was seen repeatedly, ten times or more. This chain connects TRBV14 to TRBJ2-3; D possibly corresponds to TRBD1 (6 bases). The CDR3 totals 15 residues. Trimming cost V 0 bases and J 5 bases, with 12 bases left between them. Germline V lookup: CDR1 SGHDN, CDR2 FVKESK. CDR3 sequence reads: CASSQDYRELDTQYF. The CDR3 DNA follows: TGTGCCAGCAGCCAAGACTACAGGGAGTTAGATACGCAGTATTTT.

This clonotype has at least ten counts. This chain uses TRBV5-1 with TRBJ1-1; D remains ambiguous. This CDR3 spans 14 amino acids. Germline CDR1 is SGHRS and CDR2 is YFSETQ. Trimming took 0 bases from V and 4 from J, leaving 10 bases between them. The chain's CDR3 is CASSLGWEGTEAFF. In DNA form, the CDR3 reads TGCGCCAGCAGCTTGGGGTGGGAAGGCACTGAAGCTTTCTTT.

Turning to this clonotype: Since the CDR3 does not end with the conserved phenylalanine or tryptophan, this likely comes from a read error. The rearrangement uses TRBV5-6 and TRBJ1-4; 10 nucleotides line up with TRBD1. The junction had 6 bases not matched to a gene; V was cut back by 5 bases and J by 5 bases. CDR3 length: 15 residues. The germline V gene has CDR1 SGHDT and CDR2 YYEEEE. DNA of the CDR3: TGTGCCAGCAGTCGTGGACAGGGGGTAAATGAAAAACTGTTTAAT. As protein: CASSRGQGVNEKLFN.

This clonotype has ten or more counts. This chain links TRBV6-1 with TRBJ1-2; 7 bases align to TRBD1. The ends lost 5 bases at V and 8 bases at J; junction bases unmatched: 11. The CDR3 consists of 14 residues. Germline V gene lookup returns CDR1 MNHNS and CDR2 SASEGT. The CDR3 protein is CASSRSGTVKGYTF. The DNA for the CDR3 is TGTGCCAGCAGTCGCTCCGGGACAGTAAAGGGCTACACCTTC.